Listed here is a single T cell receptor beta chain. This entry comes from a study of blood T cell repertoires in COVID-19. The assay was immunoSEQ multiplex PCR, and TCRdb's table has in-frame clones only and misses some. Of about 200,000 clones in the sample, under 90% were seen once. Unmatched junction bases numbered 4, after V lost 0 bases and J lost 3 bases. This CDR3 is built from 15 residues. Looked up from germline, CDR1 is MNHEY and CDR2 is SVGAGI. Sequenced material: PBMCs or T cells enriched from blood (not recorded which). The clonotype comes from a woman younger than 45 with acute COVID-19. The V and J genes are TRBV6-5 and TRBJ2-7; the match to TRBD1 covers 8 bases. The CDR3 protein is CASSYSGRGLYEQYF. The CDR3 nucleotides are TGTGCCAGCAGTTACTCCGGCAGGGGGCTCTACGAGCAGTACTTC.